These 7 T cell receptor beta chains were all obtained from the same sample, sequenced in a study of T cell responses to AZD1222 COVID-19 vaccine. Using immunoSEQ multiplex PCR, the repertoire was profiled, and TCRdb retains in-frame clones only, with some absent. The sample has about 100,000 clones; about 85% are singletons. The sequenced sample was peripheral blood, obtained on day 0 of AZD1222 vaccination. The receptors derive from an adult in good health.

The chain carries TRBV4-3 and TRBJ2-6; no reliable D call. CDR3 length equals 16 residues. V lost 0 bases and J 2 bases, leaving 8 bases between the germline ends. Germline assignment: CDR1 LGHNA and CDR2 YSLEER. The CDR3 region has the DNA TGCGCCAGCAGCCAAGATAGTGGGGCTGGGGCCAACGTCCTGACTTTC. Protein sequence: CASSQDSGAGANVLTF.

CDR3 region: CASSRGQNTGELFF. CDR3 DNA sequence: TGCGCCAGCAGTCGCGGGCAGAACACCGGGGAGCTGTTTTTT. The chain combines TRBV5-1 with TRBJ2-2; D might be TRBD2 (5 bases). From germline, CDR1 is SGHRS and CDR2 YFSETQ. V lost 5 bases, J lost 1 base, and 9 bases lay in between. This CDR3 is built from 14 residues.

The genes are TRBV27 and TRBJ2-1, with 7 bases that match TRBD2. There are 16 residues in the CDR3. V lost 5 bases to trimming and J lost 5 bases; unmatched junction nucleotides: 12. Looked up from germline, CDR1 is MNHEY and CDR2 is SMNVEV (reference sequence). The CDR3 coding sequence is TGTGCCAGCAGTCTCACGACTAGCACTCTGGACAATGAGCAGTTCTTC. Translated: CASSLTTSTLDNEQFF.

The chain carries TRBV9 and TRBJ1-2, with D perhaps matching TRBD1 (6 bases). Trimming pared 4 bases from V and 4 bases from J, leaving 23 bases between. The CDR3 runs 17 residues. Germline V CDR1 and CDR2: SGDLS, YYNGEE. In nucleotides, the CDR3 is TGTGCCAGCAGCCCCGGAGGGGGGTCGCTAACGGGCTATGGCTACACCTTC. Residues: CASSPGGGSLTGYGYTF.

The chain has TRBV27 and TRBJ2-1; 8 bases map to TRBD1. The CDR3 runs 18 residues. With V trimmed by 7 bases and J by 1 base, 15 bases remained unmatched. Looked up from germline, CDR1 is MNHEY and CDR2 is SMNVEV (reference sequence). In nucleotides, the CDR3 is TGTGCCAGCACCCCCGGGACAGGCCGAGGGACTTCCTACAATGAGCAGTTCTTC. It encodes CASTPGTGRGTSYNEQFF.

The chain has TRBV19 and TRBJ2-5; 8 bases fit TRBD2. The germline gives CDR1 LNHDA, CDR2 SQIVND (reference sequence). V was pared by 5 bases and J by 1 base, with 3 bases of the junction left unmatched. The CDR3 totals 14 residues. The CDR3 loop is CASSVGLAQETQYF. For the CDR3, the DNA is TGTGCCAGTAGTGTTGGACTAGCCCAAGAGACCCAGTACTTC.

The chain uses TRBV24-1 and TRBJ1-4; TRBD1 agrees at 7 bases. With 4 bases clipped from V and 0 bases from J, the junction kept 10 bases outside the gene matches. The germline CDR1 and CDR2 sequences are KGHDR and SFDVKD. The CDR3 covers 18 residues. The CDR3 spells CATSDRGQEVATNEKLFF. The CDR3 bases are TGTGCCACCAGTGACCGCGGACAGGAAGTCGCAACTAATGAAAAACTGTTTTTT.